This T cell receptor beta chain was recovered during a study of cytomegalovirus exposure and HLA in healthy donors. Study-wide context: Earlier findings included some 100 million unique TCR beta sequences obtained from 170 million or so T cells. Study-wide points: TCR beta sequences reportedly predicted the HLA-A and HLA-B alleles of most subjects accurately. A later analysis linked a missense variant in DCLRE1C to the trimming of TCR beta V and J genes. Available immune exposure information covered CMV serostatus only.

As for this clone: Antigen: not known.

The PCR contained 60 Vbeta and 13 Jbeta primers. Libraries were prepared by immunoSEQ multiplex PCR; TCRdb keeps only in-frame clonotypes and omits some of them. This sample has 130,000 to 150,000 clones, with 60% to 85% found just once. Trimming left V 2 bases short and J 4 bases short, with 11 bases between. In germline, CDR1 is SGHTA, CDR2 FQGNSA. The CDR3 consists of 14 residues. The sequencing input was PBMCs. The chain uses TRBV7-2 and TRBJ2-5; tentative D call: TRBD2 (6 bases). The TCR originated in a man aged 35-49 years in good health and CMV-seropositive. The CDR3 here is CASSLSLAAETQYF. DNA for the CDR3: TGTGCCAGCAGCTTATCACTAGCAGCAGAGACCCAGTACTTC.